This T cell receptor beta chain stems from a study of CD8 T cells in ankylosing spondylitis. With regard to this clonotype: Antigen specificity is unknown.

The CDR3 spans 14 residues. Germline V CDR1 and CDR2: WSHSY, SAAADI. After removal of 9 bases from V and 0 bases from J, the junction contained 5 bases not matched to a gene. Study results and limitations: Ankylosing spondylitis blood appeared to carry a characteristic TCR beta motif of roughly eight highly homologous variants.

TCRdb redid the calling of the 5' RACE reads with MiXCR, one entry per CDR3 protein. The table records around 94,000 distinct CDR3 sequences, roughly 10% of them present only once. The receptor was isolated from a male donor with ankylosing spondylitis. The V and J genes are TRBV10-2 and TRBJ1-5, with 7 bases matching TRBD1. The sample consisted of blood, either unsorted or a sorted T cell fraction (not recorded which). CDR3 nucleotides: TGCGCCAGTGGGACAGCGTTTAGCAATCAGCCCCAGCATTTT. It is translated as CASGTAFSNQPQHF.